A selection of T cell receptor beta chains follows, all from one sample in a study of blood T cell repertoires in COVID-19. Libraries were prepared by immunoSEQ multiplex PCR; TCRdb keeps only in-frame clonotypes and omits some of them. The sample consists of 25,000 or so clones, about 83% of them appearing once. The sample was peripheral blood. These receptors came from a human donor in a cohort sampled during active COVID-19. Both conserved end residues are part of each CDR3. Fields, in order: D gene, J gene, clone size, V gene, CDR3 DNA, CDR3 protein. The D gene is left open where the match is weak. Clone size appears in some rows only: once, few, many, or a class for an expanded clone.

d_gene: .
j_gene: TRBJ2-7
abundance: .
v_gene: TRBV19
CDR3nt: TGTGCCAGTAGTCAGGCCTACGAGCAGTACTTC
CDR3aa: CASSQAYEQYF

d_gene: TRBD2
j_gene: TRBJ2-1
abundance: once
v_gene: TRBV3-1/TRBV3-2
CDR3nt: TGTGCCAGCAGCCAAAAGCGGACTAGCGGGGTTTACAATGAGCAGTTCTTC
CDR3aa: CASSQKRTSGVYNEQFF

d_gene: TRBD2
j_gene: TRBJ2-7
abundance: once
v_gene: TRBV4-3
CDR3nt: TGCGCCAGCAGCCAAGGTATCAAGCGGGGGGCTTACGAGCAGTACTTC
CDR3aa: CASSQGIKRGAYEQYF

d_gene: .
j_gene: TRBJ1-4
abundance: few
v_gene: TRBV10-1
CDR3nt: TGCGCCAGCACCAAACAGGGCTTTCTCCGGGAAAAACTGTTTTTT
CDR3aa: CASTKQGFLREKLFF

d_gene: TRBD1
j_gene: TRBJ2-7
abundance: .
v_gene: TRBV7-6
CDR3nt: TGTGCCAGCAGTCGGAGGCTGGACAGGGTCAGCGAGCAGTACTTC
CDR3aa: CASSRRLDRVSEQYF

d_gene: TRBD2
j_gene: TRBJ2-5
abundance: .
v_gene: TRBV9
CDR3nt: TGTGCCAGCAGCGTAGGACTAGCAGTACAAGAGACCCAGTACTTC
CDR3aa: CASSVGLAVQETQYF

d_gene: .
j_gene: TRBJ2-3
abundance: .
v_gene: TRBV29-1
CDR3nt: TGCAGCGTTGGTAAGACAGGAACCACAGATACGCAGTATTTT
CDR3aa: CSVGKTGTTDTQYF

d_gene: .
j_gene: TRBJ1-5
abundance: .
v_gene: TRBV19
CDR3nt: TGTGCCAGTAGTTCGACGGGTCAGCCCCAGCATTTT
CDR3aa: CASSSTGQPQHF

d_gene: .
j_gene: TRBJ1-5
abundance: .
v_gene: TRBV27
CDR3nt: TGTGCCAGCAGTTTGGGACGGGGGTGGGGAAGCAATCAGCCCCAGCATTTT
CDR3aa: CASSLGRGWGSNQPQHF

d_gene: .
j_gene: TRBJ2-1
abundance: .
v_gene: TRBV19
CDR3nt: TGTGCCAGTACCGAGGAGGGCCAGATCTACAATGAGCAGTTCTTC
CDR3aa: CASTEEGQIYNEQFF

d_gene: TRBD2
j_gene: TRBJ2-6
abundance: .
v_gene: TRBV28
CDR3nt: TGTGCCAGCACCCTCTCATTAGGACTAGCGGGATCTGGGGCCAACGTCCTGACTTTC
CDR3aa: CASTLSLGLAGSGANVLTF

d_gene: .
j_gene: TRBJ1-5
abundance: .
v_gene: TRBV29-1
CDR3nt: TGCAGCGTTGTATGGGGGCCCAATCAGCCCCAGCATTTT
CDR3aa: CSVVWGPNQPQHF

d_gene: TRBD2
j_gene: TRBJ2-7
abundance: few
v_gene: TRBV19
CDR3nt: TGTGCCAGTAGTGCCACTAGCGGGAGGCCCTACGAGCAGTACTTC
CDR3aa: CASSATSGRPYEQYF

d_gene: .
j_gene: TRBJ1-6
abundance: .
v_gene: TRBV7-8
CDR3nt: TGTGCCAGCAGCCCGTCAGGAGGTGCGAGCTCCTATAATTCACCCCTCCACTTT
CDR3aa: CASSPSGGASSYNSPLHF

d_gene: .
j_gene: TRBJ1-2
abundance: once
v_gene: TRBV11-2
CDR3nt: TGTGCCAGCAGCTTTAGCAGGGCGGATGGCTACACCTTC
CDR3aa: CASSFSRADGYTF

d_gene: .
j_gene: TRBJ2-4
abundance: .
v_gene: TRBV21-1
CDR3nt: TGTGCCAGCCCGACCAATCGGGGGTACTTC
CDR3aa: CASPTNRGYF

d_gene: .
j_gene: TRBJ2-3
abundance: .
v_gene: TRBV4-1
CDR3nt: TGCGCCAGCAGCCAAGAATCTAGCACAGATACGCAGTATTTT
CDR3aa: CASSQESSTDTQYF

d_gene: TRBD2
j_gene: TRBJ2-2
abundance: .
v_gene: TRBV25-1
CDR3nt: TGTGCCAGCAGTGAGACTAGCTGGGAGACCGGGGAGCTGTTTTTT
CDR3aa: CASSETSWETGELFF

d_gene: TRBD1
j_gene: TRBJ2-1
abundance: .
v_gene: TRBV5-5
CDR3nt: TGTGCCAGCAGCTTGAGGGGCCGGGACAGAAACAATGAGCAGTTCTTC
CDR3aa: CASSLRGRDRNNEQFF

d_gene: TRBD1
j_gene: TRBJ2-3
abundance: .
v_gene: TRBV27
CDR3nt: TGTGCCAGCAGTTTAATCGGGACAGGGGGATCAGATACGCAGTATTTT
CDR3aa: CASSLIGTGGSDTQYF

d_gene: .
j_gene: TRBJ2-2
abundance: .
v_gene: TRBV6-5
CDR3nt: TGTGCCAGCAGTCCAATAGCTACGAACACCGGGGAGCTGTTTTTT
CDR3aa: CASSPIATNTGELFF

d_gene: .
j_gene: TRBJ2-2
abundance: .
v_gene: TRBV6-2/TRBV6-3
CDR3nt: TGTGCCAGCAGTTTACTGGAGAGGGACACCGGGGAGCTGTTTTTT
CDR3aa: CASSLLERDTGELFF

d_gene: .
j_gene: TRBJ1-2
abundance: .
v_gene: TRBV30
CDR3nt: TGTGCCCTTCGGGGATATGAGGATCAAGTACTAAGAATCTATGGCTACACCTTC
CDR3aa: CALRGYEDQVLRIYGYTF

d_gene: .
j_gene: TRBJ1-2
abundance: .
v_gene: TRBV10-3
CDR3nt: TGTGCCATCAGTGAGATCTTACAGGATAACTATGGCTACACCTTC
CDR3aa: CAISEILQDNYGYTF

d_gene: TRBD1
j_gene: TRBJ1-5
abundance: .
v_gene: TRBV19
CDR3nt: TGTGCCAGTAGCCCCGGACAGGGCTATCAGCCCCAGCATTTT
CDR3aa: CASSPGQGYQPQHF

d_gene: .
j_gene: TRBJ1-5
abundance: .
v_gene: TRBV19
CDR3nt: TGTGCCAGTAGTATTGACGGGAATGTGGGAGATCAGCCCCAGCATTTT
CDR3aa: CASSIDGNVGDQPQHF

d_gene: .
j_gene: TRBJ1-3
abundance: .
v_gene: TRBV28
CDR3nt: TGTGCCAGCAGTTTTATAGGACAGATCTCTGGAAACACCATATATTTT
CDR3aa: CASSFIGQISGNTIYF

d_gene: .
j_gene: TRBJ2-2
abundance: once
v_gene: TRBV2
CDR3nt: TGTGCCAGCAGTGAGGCTAACACCGGGGAGCTGTTTTTT
CDR3aa: CASSEANTGELFF

d_gene: TRBD1
j_gene: TRBJ1-2
abundance: .
v_gene: TRBV7-2
CDR3nt: TGTGCCAGCAGCCCTGGACAGGGGGCTTGGGGAGGCTACACCTTC
CDR3aa: CASSPGQGAWGGYTF

d_gene: TRBD2
j_gene: TRBJ2-5
abundance: .
v_gene: TRBV7-2
CDR3nt: TGTGCCAGCAGCCCAGGTGGCTTAGCGGGAAGGGAGACCCAGTACTTC
CDR3aa: CASSPGGLAGRETQYF

d_gene: TRBD1
j_gene: TRBJ2-1
abundance: .
v_gene: TRBV19
CDR3nt: TGTGCCAGTAGTACAGGGACAGTTTTTTCGGATGAGCAGTTCTTC
CDR3aa: CASSTGTVFSDEQFF

d_gene: .
j_gene: TRBJ1-2
abundance: once
v_gene: TRBV7-2
CDR3nt: TGTGCCAGCAGCCCACTACCGGGACACCCGAACTATGGCTACACCTTC
CDR3aa: CASSPLPGHPNYGYTF

d_gene: .
j_gene: TRBJ1-1
abundance: .
v_gene: TRBV15
CDR3nt: TGTGCCACCAGCAGCCCTACCGCGTACACTGAAGCTTTCTTT
CDR3aa: CATSSPTAYTEAFF

d_gene: .
j_gene: TRBJ1-4
abundance: .
v_gene: TRBV4-2
CDR3nt: TGTGCCAGCAGCCAACCCCCCGGGAAGGGAGGTGAAAAACTGTTTTTT
CDR3aa: CASSQPPGKGGEKLFF

d_gene: .
j_gene: TRBJ1-1
abundance: .
v_gene: TRBV6-5
CDR3nt: TGTGCCAGCAGTTCCCCGGGGTTGAACACTGAAGCTTTCTTT
CDR3aa: CASSSPGLNTEAFF

d_gene: .
j_gene: TRBJ1-2
abundance: .
v_gene: TRBV6-5
CDR3nt: TGTGCCAGCAGTTACGGGCGGGGGGCGGAAGGCTACACCTTC
CDR3aa: CASSYGRGAEGYTF